The count of the clone carrying this T cell receptor (beta chain) is one. The length of the CDR3 is 16 residues. The germline V gene has CDR1 SGHNT and CDR2 YYREEE (reference sequence). V gave up 4 bases and J gave up 5 bases; unmatched junction bases: 11. The record originates from a study of identifying expanded T cells in peripheral blood. The repertoire was sequenced with immunoSEQ multiplex PCR; TCRdb's copy has only in-frame clones and lacks some. The sample comprises about 100,000 clones, about 87% of which are singletons, and about 5.5% rests with the top ten. The sequence derives from a person between 18 and 70 years old in good health. The chain has TRBV5-4 and TRBJ2-3; 9 positions match TRBD1. The sample taken for sequencing was blood. CDR3 nucleotide sequence: TGTGCCAGCAGCCCGGGACAGGGAGAGGGTTTAGATACGCAGTATTTT. Protein: CASSPGQGEGLDTQYF.